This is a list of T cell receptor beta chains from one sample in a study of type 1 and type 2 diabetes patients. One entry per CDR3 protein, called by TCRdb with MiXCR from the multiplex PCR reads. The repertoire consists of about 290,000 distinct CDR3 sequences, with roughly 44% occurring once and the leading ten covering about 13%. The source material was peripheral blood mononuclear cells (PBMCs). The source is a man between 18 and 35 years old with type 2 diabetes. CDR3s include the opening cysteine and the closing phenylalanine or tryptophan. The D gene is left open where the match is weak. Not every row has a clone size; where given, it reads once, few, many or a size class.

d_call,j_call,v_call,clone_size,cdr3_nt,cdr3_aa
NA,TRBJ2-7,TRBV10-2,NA,TGCGCCAGCAGCGCTTTGGGGGGAAACGAGCAGTACTTC,CASSALGGNEQYF
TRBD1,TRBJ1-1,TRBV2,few,TGTGCCAGCAGCGCCAGGGACAGCACTGAAGCTTTCTTT,CASSARDSTEAFF
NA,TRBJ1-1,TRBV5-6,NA,TGTGCCAGCAGCACAAGACCGACAGGTAACACTGAAGCTTTCTTT,CASSTRPTGNTEAFF
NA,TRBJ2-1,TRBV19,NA,TGTGCCAGGCAAACGACGGGACATTACAATGAGCAGTTCTTC,CARQTTGHYNEQFF
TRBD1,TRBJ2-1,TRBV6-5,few,TGTGCCGCCCAGCCCGCCCTAGGACAGGGGAATGAGCAGTTCTTC,CAAQPALGQGNEQFF
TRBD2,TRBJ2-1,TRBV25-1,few,TGTGCCAGCAGTGATATCGGCGGGAGAGAAAATGAGCAGTTCTTC,CASSDIGGRENEQFF
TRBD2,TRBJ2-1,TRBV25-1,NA,TGTGCCAGCAGTGAACCGCTAGCGGACGAGCAGTTCTTC,CASSEPLADEQFF
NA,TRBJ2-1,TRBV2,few,TGTGCCAGCACGAACGCTCAGGGGGGTAGGACCAATGAGCAGTTCTTC,CASTNAQGGRTNEQFF
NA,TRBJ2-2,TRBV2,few,TGTGCCGGTGGGACACCCAGGAGCGGGGAGCTGTTTTTT,CAGGTPRSGELFF
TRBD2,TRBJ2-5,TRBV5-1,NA,TGTGCCAGCAGCGGGGGACTAGCGGCAGAGACCCAGTACTTC,CASSGGLAAETQYF
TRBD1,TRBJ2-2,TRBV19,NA,TGTGCCACTCGGACAGGGGCGAACACCGGGGAGCTGTTTTTT,CATRTGANTGELFF
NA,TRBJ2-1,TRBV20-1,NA,TGCAGTGCTCTACAGGTCACCAACCCTAACAACAATGAGCAGTTCTTC,CSALQVTNPNNNEQFF
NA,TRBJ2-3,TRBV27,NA,TGTGCCAGCAGTTTAACAACGCGGGGGCACACAGATACGCAGTATTTT,CASSLTTRGHTDTQYF
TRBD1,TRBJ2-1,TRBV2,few,TGTGCCAGCAGCACAGGGGGCAATGAGCAGTTCTTC,CASSTGGNEQFF
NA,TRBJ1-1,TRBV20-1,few,TGCAGTGCCGGGTGGGGGCAGGCTTTCTTT,CSAGWGQAFF
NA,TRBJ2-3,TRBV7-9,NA,TGTGCCAGCAGCTTAGCGCTCCGAGGGGGCGGGAAAGTCCCAGATACGCAGTATTTT,CASSLALRGGGKVPDTQYF
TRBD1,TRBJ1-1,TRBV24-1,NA,TGTGCCACCAGTGAAGGGGGACAGGGGGCGCGGAACACTGAAGCTTTCTTT,CATSEGGQGARNTEAFF
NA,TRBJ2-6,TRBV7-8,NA,TGTGCCAGCAGTTTAGGAGGGATTGGGGCCAACGTCCTGACTTTC,CASSLGGIGANVLTF
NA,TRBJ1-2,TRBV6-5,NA,TGTGCCAGCCGGGCGGGGGAGTGGGGCTACACCTTC,CASRAGEWGYTF
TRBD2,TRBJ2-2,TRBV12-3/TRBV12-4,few,TGTGCCAGCTGGGCGGGGGCGAACACCGGGGAGCTGTTTTTT,CASWAGANTGELFF
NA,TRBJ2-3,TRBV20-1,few,TGCAGTGCCGGATCATCCCGAGAGGCCACAGATACGCAGTATTTT,CSAGSSREATDTQYF
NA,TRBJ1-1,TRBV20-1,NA,TGCAGTGCTACCCCAGAGAACACTGAAGCTTTCTTT,CSATPENTEAFF
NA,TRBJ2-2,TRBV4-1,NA,TGCGCCAGCAGCCAAGAGATGGGGACGAACACCGGGGAGCTGTTTTTT,CASSQEMGTNTGELFF
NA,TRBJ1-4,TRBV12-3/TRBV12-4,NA,TGTGCCACCTCCTCGCCCGCAACTAATGAAAAACTGTTTTTT,CATSSPATNEKLFF
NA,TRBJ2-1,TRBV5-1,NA,TGCGCCAGCAAGGGCGCGGGGAGCCTCTACAATGAGCAGTTCTTC,CASKGAGSLYNEQFF
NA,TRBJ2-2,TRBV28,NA,TGTGCCAGCAGTTCCCCAATGCGGGCGAACACCGGGGAGCTGTTTTTT,CASSSPMRANTGELFF
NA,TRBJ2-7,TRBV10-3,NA,TGTGCCATCAGTGAGGGTACCGGGACAAGGACCTACGAGCAGTACTTC,CAISEGTGTRTYEQYF
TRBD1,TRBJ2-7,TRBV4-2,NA,TGTGCCAGCAGCCCTACAGACAGGGTATACGAGCAGTACTTC,CASSPTDRVYEQYF
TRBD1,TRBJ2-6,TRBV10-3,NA,TGTGCCATCAGTCCCGGACAGGGGTGGCCTGGGGCCAACGTCCTGACTTTC,CAISPGQGWPGANVLTF
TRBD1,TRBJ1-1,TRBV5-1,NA,TGCGCCAGCAGCTTGGCGACAGGGTGGAGCACTGAAGCTTTCTTT,CASSLATGWSTEAFF
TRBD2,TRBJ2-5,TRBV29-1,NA,TGCAGCGTACTAGCGACCTTAGAGACCCAGTACTTC,CSVLATLETQYF
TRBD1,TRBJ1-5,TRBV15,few,TGTGCCACCAGCAGGACCCAGGGGGCGCCGAATCAGCCCCAGCATTTT,CATSRTQGAPNQPQHF
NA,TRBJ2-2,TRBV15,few,TGTGCCACCAGTGTTTTCCGGGGAGACACCGGGGAGCTGTTTTTT,CATSVFRGDTGELFF
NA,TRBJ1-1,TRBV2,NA,TGTGCCAGCAGTGGGACCTATGAAGCTTTCTTT,CASSGTYEAFF
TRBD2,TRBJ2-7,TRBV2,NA,TGTGCCAGCAGTGAGTTAGCGGGAGACTACGAGCAGTACTTC,CASSELAGDYEQYF
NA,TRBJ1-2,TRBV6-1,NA,TGTGCCAGCAGTGAACTTTTGGGGCAGTTCTATGGCTACACCTTC,CASSELLGQFYGYTF
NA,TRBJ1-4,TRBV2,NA,TGTGCCAGCAATGCGGTCGGGGGGGGAAAACTGTTTTTT,CASNAVGGGKLFF
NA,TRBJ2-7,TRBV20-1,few,TGCAGTGCTACCGGGACGACCTACGAGCAGTACTTC,CSATGTTYEQYF
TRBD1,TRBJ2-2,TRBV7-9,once,TGTGCCAGCAGCTTAGGGGATCCAGGGGGCAACACCGGGGAGCTGTTTTTT,CASSLGDPGGNTGELFF
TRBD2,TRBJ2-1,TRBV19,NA,TGTGCCAGTAGTATGACTAGCGGGAGCCGAAATGAGCAGTTCTTC,CASSMTSGSRNEQFF
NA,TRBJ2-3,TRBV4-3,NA,TGCGCCAGCAGCCAAGGGACTATATCTAGCACAGATACGCAGTATTTT,CASSQGTISSTDTQYF
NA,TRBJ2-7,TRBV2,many,TGTGCCAGCAGTGAGGATCTAGTTAGCTACGAGCAGTACTTC,CASSEDLVSYEQYF
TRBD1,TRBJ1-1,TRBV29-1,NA,TGCAGCGCCAACCTAGGGGGCAGTACTGAAACTTTCTTT,CSANLGGSTETFF
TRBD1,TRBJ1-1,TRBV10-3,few,TGTGCCATTCTGGGCAGGGGGCTCACTGAAGCTTTCTTT,CAILGRGLTEAFF
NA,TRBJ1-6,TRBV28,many,TGTGCCAGCAGTTTATCGTTGAAAAATTCACCCCTCCACTTT,CASSLSLKNSPLHF